These T cell receptor beta chains were read from a single sample in a study of patients and donors after allogeneic stem cell transplantation. TCRdb itself ran the RT-PCR reads through MiXCR, one entry per CDR3 protein. This sample has roughly 230,000 distinct CDR3 sequences; 11% to 15% occur once, and the top ten carry roughly 10%. Sample: blood, either unsorted or a sorted T cell fraction (not recorded which). The receptor set was obtained from a human donor who was either an allogeneic HSCT recipient or a stem cell or donor lymphocyte infusion donor (not recorded which). It is not recorded whose cells these are; they may come from a transplant donor. Both conserved end residues are part of each CDR3. D genes are given only for firm matches. The size of a clone is reported for some rows only, either as once, few or many, or as a class for expanded clones.

abundance	v_gene	d_gene	j_gene	CDR3nt	CDR3aa
few	TRBV6-1	.	TRBJ2-5	TGTGCCAGCAGGTTATATCATCAAGAGACCCAGTACTTC	CASRLYHQETQYF
.	TRBV6-1	.	TRBJ2-1	TGTGCCAGCAGTGAATTCCGGGTTCCACAGTTCTTC	CASSEFRVPQFF
many	TRBV3-1	.	TRBJ1-5	TGTGCCAGCAGCCAAGGGCCGGGACTCAATCAGCCCCAGCATTTT	CASSQGPGLNQPQHF
few	TRBV11-2	.	TRBJ2-5	TGTGCCAGCAGGCCCCCGGGGGGCGGAGAGACCCAGTACTTC	CASRPPGGGETQYF
once	TRBV7-9	.	TRBJ2-7	TGTGCCAGCAGCCAGTCCGAGGAGCAGTACTTC	CASSQSEEQYF
few	TRBV20-1	.	TRBJ2-2	TGCAGTGGCGAGAGGGGGGGGGCCGGCGGGGAGCTGTTTTTT	CSGERGGAGGELFF
.	TRBV5-5	.	TRBJ1-4	TGTGCCAGCAGCTGGGGACCTCTTGAAAAACTGTTTTTT	CASSWGPLEKLFF
.	TRBV6-5	TRBD2	TRBJ2-7	TGTGCCAGCAGTTACACGACTAGCAGTTACGAGCAGTACTTC	CASSYTTSSYEQYF
few	TRBV19	TRBD1	TRBJ1-1	TGTGCCAGTAGAACTACAGGGGGAGGGAACACTGAAGCTTTCTTT	CASRTTGGGNTEAFF
.	TRBV30	.	TRBJ2-5	TGTGCCTTCGGGTCGGATAATTGGTACCAAGAGACCCAGTACTTC	CAFGSDNWYQETQYF
.	TRBV10-3	TRBD1	TRBJ2-1	TGTGCCATCAGTGAGCCAACTGACAGGGTGGGGTACAATGAGCAGTTCTTC	CAISEPTDRVGYNEQFF
few	TRBV5-1	.	TRBJ2-3	TGCGCCAGCAGCTTGGCTATGGCTAGCGTCACAGATACGCAGTATTTT	CASSLAMASVTDTQYF
few	TRBV20-1	.	TRBJ2-2	TGCAGTGCTAGAGCTGACACCGGGGAGCTGTTTTTT	CSARADTGELFF
.	TRBV6-1	TRBD2	TRBJ2-2	TGTGCCAGCAGTGAAGCTCTAGCGGGAGGTACCGGGGAGCTGTTTTTT	CASSEALAGGTGELFF
few	TRBV12-3/TRBV12-4	TRBD2	TRBJ2-1	TGTGCCAGCAGACTCCGGGGCGGGAGGGCCGTGAGCTCCTACAATGAGCAGTTCTTC	CASRLRGGRAVSSYNEQFF
.	TRBV3-1	.	TRBJ1-3	TGTGCCAGCAGCCATAGACAGGTACTACGTGGAAACACCATATATTTT	CASSHRQVLRGNTIYF
many	TRBV12-3/TRBV12-4	.	TRBJ2-3	TGTGCCAGCACCAATTCTGGGGCAGATACGCAGTATTTT	CASTNSGADTQYF
many	TRBV12-3/TRBV12-4	.	TRBJ2-7	TGTGCCAGCAGTTTACCAGAAGAGCAGTACTTC	CASSLPEEQYF
.	TRBV6-1	.	TRBJ1-5	TGTGCCAGCAGTGCGGCAGGAACTTATAGCAATCAGCCCCAGCATTTT	CASSAAGTYSNQPQHF
.	TRBV6-5	TRBD2	TRBJ2-2	TGTGCCAGCAGTTACCACCGGGACTATGGCACCGGGGAGCTGTTTTTT	CASSYHRDYGTGELFF
few	TRBV10-3	TRBD2	TRBJ2-6	TGTGCCATCAGCCCTTCGGGGGGGGGGTCTGGGGCCAACGTCCTGACTTTC	CAISPSGGGSGANVLTF
.	TRBV5-1	TRBD1	TRBJ1-6	TGCGCCAGCAGCCTCTCGACAGGGAATAATTCACCCCTCCACTTT	CASSLSTGNNSPLHF
many	TRBV11-2	.	TRBJ2-3	TGTGCCAGCAGCTTAGGGCCGAGCACAGATACGCAGTATTTT	CASSLGPSTDTQYF
few	TRBV29-1	.	TRBJ1-1	TGCAGCGTCAGAGTTAAGCAGGGGACTGAAGCTTTCTTT	CSVRVKQGTEAFF
.	TRBV5-4	TRBD1	TRBJ2-2	TGTGCCAGCAGCTCAGGACAGGGGAAGACCGGGGAGCTGTTTTTT	CASSSGQGKTGELFF
many	TRBV20-1	.	TRBJ2-7	TGCAGTGCTAGCGGGAGCGATGGGAACGAGCAGTACTTC	CSASGSDGNEQYF
.	TRBV11-2	TRBD1	TRBJ2-2	TGTGCCAGCAGCTCGACAGGGGGCGCGGGCGGGGAGCTGTTTTTT	CASSSTGGAGGELFF
.	TRBV6-2/TRBV6-3	.	TRBJ2-1	TGTGCCAGCAGTCCCCACGGACGTCTTACAAATGAGCAGTTCTTC	CASSPHGRLTNEQFF
few	TRBV11-3	TRBD2	TRBJ2-1	TGTGCCAGCAGCTTACTAGCGGCCTCCTACAATGAGCAGTTCTTC	CASSLLAASYNEQFF
.	TRBV11-3	.	TRBJ2-2	TGTGCCAGCAGCTTATCGAGGGTCAGCGGGGAGCTGTTTTTT	CASSLSRVSGELFF
.	TRBV23-1	.	TRBJ2-7	TGCGCCAGCAGTCAATCGTATGAATACTACGAGCAGTACTTC	CASSQSYEYYEQYF
.	TRBV23-1	TRBD2	TRBJ2-2	TGCGCCAGCTGCCCCCTCAGCGGGGGTAACACCGGGGAGCTGTTTTTT	CASCPLSGGNTGELFF
many	TRBV7-3	TRBD2	TRBJ2-1	TGTGCCAGCAGCGCCTGGACTAGCAAGAATGAGCAGTTCTTC	CASSAWTSKNEQFF
few	TRBV10-3	TRBD1	TRBJ1-1	TGTGCCATCATGGGACAGATAAACACTGAAGCTTTCTTT	CAIMGQINTEAFF
.	TRBV20-1	.	TRBJ1-1	TGCAGTGCTCACAAAGCTAACACTGAAGCTTTCTTT	CSAHKANTEAFF
.	TRBV21-1	.	TRBJ2-1	TGTGCCAGCAGCAAAGGAAGCGGGACCAGCAGCTCCTACAATGAGCAGTTCTTC	CASSKGSGTSSSYNEQFF
many	TRBV7-9	TRBD2	TRBJ2-1	TGTGCCAGCAGCGAGTACGGGGGGAGCTCCTACAATGAGCAGTTCTTC	CASSEYGGSSYNEQFF
few	TRBV12-5	.	TRBJ1-1	TGTGCTAGTGGGCGGTCCAAGACTGAAGCTTTCTTT	CASGRSKTEAFF